This TCR beta chain came from a study of cytomegalovirus exposure and HLA in healthy donors listed by TCRdb under 2017. Study-wide context: According to an earlier analysis of a few hundred of the donors, 150 million to 200 million T cells yielded some 120 million unique TCR beta sequences and approximately 300 Gb of sequence data. An early release that covered about 600 HLA-typed donors contained about 290 gigabases of sequencing data and tens of millions of unique TCR sequences. Of the approximately 370 genotyped donors, 81% were placed in the genetic ancestry cluster associated with self-reported Caucasian donors. The study was designed to test whether signatures of past pathogen exposure could be identified by cataloging public T cell receptors. The T cell repertoires of around 670 subjects were profiled by immunosequencing and related to cytomegalovirus serostatus. A separate validation cohort of 100 to 150 different subjects was used in addition to the 666-subject first cohort. To predict cytomegalovirus infection status, the study combined high-throughput TCR immunosequencing, statistical association of individual TCRs with disease status, and machine learning. A later analysis re-analyzed previously published TCR beta repertoires from roughly 630 donors and added high-resolution HLA genotyping to study TCR occurrence patterns. In the later analysis, no new phenotypic data were used to find candidate immune exposures; instead, reliance was placed on TCR beta sequences and their occurrence across donors. An earlier analysis of some 600 of the donors applied high-throughput TCR beta sequencing to assess whether each TCR beta V gene segment acted as functional or pseudogenic. Donor age, sex, ethnicity and CMV serostatus were collected together with the repertoire data. In a later genetic analysis, genome-wide SNP genotypes for about three fifths of the roughly 670 donors were used, and that subset was treated as a discovery cohort. All discovery cohort repertoires had been generated using a single sequencing platform. Both class I and class II loci were covered by HLA typing, at four-digit resolution. The number of donors typed differed by locus, with about 620-630 for A, B, C, DRB1 and DQB1, around 500 for DQA1, about 610 for DPA1, and under 490 for DPB1. Because of strong linkage in the cohort, roughly five DR-DQ haplotypes were treated as single units for association and clustering. Across under 500 genotyped donors of the cohort, an average of roughly 200,000 unique TCR beta nucleotide sequences per donor were sequenced, and around 20% of those sequences were non-productive.

Looking up the germline V gene (reference sequence) yields CDR1 SEHNR and CDR2 FQNEAQ. From the cysteine up to the phenylalanine, the CDR3 has a length of 16 residues. Of the read, only the CDR3 DNA is kept; its 48 bases are in frame from base 1. The cohort comprised fewer than 700 healthy bone marrow donors. At the time of sampling, all cohort members were nominally healthy, though unrecorded immune exposures were likely present. The donor was CMV seronegative and belonged to the group of around 400 seronegative cohort members. Each donor provided a peripheral blood sample, and peripheral blood mononuclear cells were used for TCR beta sequencing. Genomic DNA extraction from the blood cell samples was performed with the Qiagen DNeasy Blood Extraction Kit. Points the paper makes about the study in general: It was suggested by the authors that the approach could potentially be generalized to other disease states and immunological phenotypes. The classifier was reported to diagnose cytomegalovirus status with high specificity and sensitivity in both the original and validation cohorts. An earlier analysis of approximately 570 of the donors showed that most TCR beta V segments appeared in productive rearrangements either about 87% or about 30% of the time, which broadly matched IMGT annotations. Immune exposure information for the cohort was limited to CMV serostatus. Most TCR sequences were observed very rarely across donors, whereas some public TCRs were present in many individuals. When HLA alleles, especially DR and DQ, strongly co-occurred, TCR associations were difficult to assign to individual alleles. A cluster of highly shared sequence variants was judged likely to be a technical artifact of the sequencing pipeline. Because some donors lacked HLA typing at each locus, the association tests relied only on the typed subset. A further reported finding was that TCR beta sequences accurately predicted the HLA-A and HLA-B alleles for most subjects in the first cohort. Roughly uniform sequencing depth across donors was assumed in presence/absence analyses, although this assumption may not hold. In this cohort, only TCR beta chains were sequenced, and detectable features were limited by the absence of alpha or paired-chain data. Some IMGT-functional V segments, including TRBV6-2 and TRBV6-3, could not be told apart with the 87-base-pair reads, so those segments were excluded. Three of the identified cytomegalovirus-associated TCR beta chains were confirmed in vitro to be specific for cytomegalovirus antigens. A later analysis associated about 17,000 TCR beta sequences with specific HLA alleles at a false discovery rate of 0.05. In a later analysis, TCR association rates were found to vary across HLA loci, with the most associated TCRs seen for DRB1 alleles and the fewest for HLA-C alleles. Because counts were too low, seventeen rarely observed V segments, including chromosome 9 orphons, were excluded from the earlier analysis of 587 of the donors. Correlated functional status among segregating V segments might reflect linkage disequilibrium, but an unknown experimental factor could not be ruled out. In the study, 150 to 200 TCR beta chains were listed as associated with cytomegalovirus. Compared with the 666-donor mean, donors in an Asian-associated ancestry cluster had fewer N-insertions in productive TCRs, according to a later genetic analysis. An association between a missense DCLRE1C variant and V-gene and J-gene trimming of TCR beta chains was found in a later genetic analysis and replicated in an independent cohort. In a later analysis, several top co-occurrence clusters were reported to appear linked to parvovirus B19, influenza, CMV and Epstein-Barr virus. Compared with equally common non-associated chains, HLA-associated TCR beta chains in a later analysis were more clonally expanded and had lower generation probabilities. In a later analysis, most CMV-associated TCR beta chains were found to appear HLA-restricted, with HLA associations seemingly driven largely by CMV exposure.

Preparation of the library involved the immunoSEQ multiplex PCR assay. A mixture of 60 forward primers for TCR Vbeta segments and 13 reverse primers for TCR Jbeta segments was used in the multiplex PCR. The CDR3 region of rearranged TCR beta genes was amplified from genomic DNA by a multiplex PCR assay. The amplified TCR beta libraries were sequenced on the Illumina HiSeq System as 87-base-pair reads. In the original analysis: In a later analysis, tens of millions of unique TCR beta chains were counted across the roughly 610 repertoires, and approximately 11 million of these chains were shared by at least two donors. Raw reads were error-corrected and collapsed into unique sequences by a nearest-neighbor algorithm in which closely related sequences were merged to remove PCR and sequencing errors. Alignment of CDR3 sequences to IMGT reference sequences was used to assign V, D and J gene segments. Each retained sequence needed at least a six-nucleotide match to both a V gene segment and a J gene segment. A rearrangement counted as productive if the CDR3 had no stop codons and remained in frame with V and J, and every other rearrangement counted as non-productive. CDR3 was defined by IMGT convention, running from the second conserved V-encoded cysteine to the conserved J-encoded phenylalanine. The earlier analysis of about 590 of the donors excluded sequences that lacked an unambiguous match to a single V gene segment. An earlier analysis of 587 of the donors classified V segments as functional when productive rearrangements were above 56.7% and as segregating when the standard deviation between donors was above 5%. A statistical classification framework was developed to diagnose cytomegalovirus status using the catalog of TCR beta chain sequences. In a later analysis, TCR nucleotide sequences were compared against IMGT/GENE-DB human TR gene sequences so that V and J genes could be assigned. A later analysis assigned CDR3 sequences and most-parsimonious VDJ recombination scenarios with the TCRdist pipeline. In a later analysis, every TCR beta chain was defined by the combination of its CDR3 amino acid sequence and its V-gene family, and reads without a unique V-gene family were dropped. In a later analysis, 450 to 600 highly shared, low-generation-probability nucleotide sequences were removed to address suspected cross-contamination and a sequencing artifact. A later analysis calculated a clonal expansion index for each public chain from normalized within-repertoire ranks of inferred template counts. In a later analysis, generation probabilities were computed with a VDJ recombination model fitted to out-of-frame rearrangements, and the resulting probabilities were checked against IGoR. Hypergeometric tests were used in a later analysis to score TCR-TCR, TCR-HLA and TCR-CMV co-occurrence, with a repertoire-size bias correction applied to the TCR pairs. False discovery rates were estimated in a later analysis by permuting HLA or CMV assignments 20 times. In a later analysis, co-occurring TCRs were grouped with DBSCAN, and TCRdist sequence similarity was added when clustering was performed within HLA-allele-positive subsets. Repertoires with fewer than 30,000 or more than 120,000 public chains, plus five repertoires with anomalous nucleotide sharing, were excluded from co-occurrence clustering. TCRdb carries this immuneACCESS record with in-frame sequences only. Its versions omit some clonotypes, under half of them owing to an unresolved V gene in the studies checked, with the rest unexplained. The DNA was the basis for D and trimming; V, J and clone size are from that table. This sample gives around 63,000 clones in total; approximately 80% of them show up just once. The top ten hold under 3% of the sample.

Concerning this clone itself: It has no known antigen specificity. An end of the junction does not agree with germline; a read error may underlie this.

The receptor was derived from a woman aged 25 to 39 in good health and CMV-seronegative. The chain joins TRBV7-9 to TRBJ2-1; the D gene is perhaps TRBD2, on 5 matching bases. The sequencing input was PBMCs. Here the CDR3 is given as CSSSWKPGLRYNEQFF. The DNA reads as follows: TGTTCCAGCAGCTGGAAGCCGGGGTTACGGTACAATGAGCAGTTCTTC.